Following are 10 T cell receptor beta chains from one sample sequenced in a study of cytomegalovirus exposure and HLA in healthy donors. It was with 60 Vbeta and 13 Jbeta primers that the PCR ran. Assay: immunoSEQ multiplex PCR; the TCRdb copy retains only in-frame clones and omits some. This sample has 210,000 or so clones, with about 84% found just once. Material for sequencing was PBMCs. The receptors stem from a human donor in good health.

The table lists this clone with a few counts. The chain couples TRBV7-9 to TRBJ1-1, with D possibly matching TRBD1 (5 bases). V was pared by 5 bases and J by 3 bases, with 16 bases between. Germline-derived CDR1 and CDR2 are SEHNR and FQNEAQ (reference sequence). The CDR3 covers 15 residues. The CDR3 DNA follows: TGTGCCAGCAGCAGCAGAGCAGGGCCGGACACTGAAGCTTTCTTT. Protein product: CASSSRAGPDTEAFF.

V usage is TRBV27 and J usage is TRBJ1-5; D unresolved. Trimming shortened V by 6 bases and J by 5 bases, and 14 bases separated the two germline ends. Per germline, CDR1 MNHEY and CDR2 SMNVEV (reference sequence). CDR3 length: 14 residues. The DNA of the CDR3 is TGTGCCAGCAGATTAGTGCGGGGAGATCAGCCCCAGCATTTT. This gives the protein CASRLVRGDQPQHF.

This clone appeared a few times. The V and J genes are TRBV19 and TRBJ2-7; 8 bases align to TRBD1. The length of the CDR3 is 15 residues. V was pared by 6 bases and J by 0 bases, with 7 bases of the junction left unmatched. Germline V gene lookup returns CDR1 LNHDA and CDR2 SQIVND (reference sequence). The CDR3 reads CASRLRGTGSYEQYF. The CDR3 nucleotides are TGTGCCAGTAGGCTACGCGGGACAGGCTCCTACGAGCAGTACTTC.

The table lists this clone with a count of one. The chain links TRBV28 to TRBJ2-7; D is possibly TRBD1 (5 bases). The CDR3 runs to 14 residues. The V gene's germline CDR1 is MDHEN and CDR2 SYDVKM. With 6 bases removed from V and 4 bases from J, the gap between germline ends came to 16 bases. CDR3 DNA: TGTGCCAGCAGCCAAACCGACAGAGCATACGAGCAGTACTTC. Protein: CASSQTDRAYEQYF.

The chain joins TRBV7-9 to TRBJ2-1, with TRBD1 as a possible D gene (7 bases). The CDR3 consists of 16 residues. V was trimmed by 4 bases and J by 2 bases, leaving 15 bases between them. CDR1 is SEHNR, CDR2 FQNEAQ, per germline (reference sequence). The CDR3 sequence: CASSSRGAGPYNEQFF. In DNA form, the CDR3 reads TGTGCCAGCAGCTCCAGGGGGGCGGGACCCTACAATGAGCAGTTCTTC.

The CDR3 DNA is TGTGCCAGCAGAGTACTAGCGGAGTGGGAGACCCAGTACTTC. As protein: CASRVLAEWETQYF. The chain uses TRBV2 and TRBJ2-5, with TRBD2 identical over 8 bases. This CDR3 spans 14 amino acids. The germline CDR1 and CDR2 sequences are SNHLY and FYNNEI. V lost 6 bases and J lost 5; bases outside the gene matches: 8. The whole variable domain, remainder taken from reference TRBV2 and TRBJ2-5, is EPEVTQTPSHQVTQMGQEVILRCVPISNHLYFYWYRQILGQKVEFLVSFYNNEISEKSEIFDDQFSVERPDGSNFTLKIRSTKLEDSAMYFCASRVLAEWETQYFGPGTRLLVL.

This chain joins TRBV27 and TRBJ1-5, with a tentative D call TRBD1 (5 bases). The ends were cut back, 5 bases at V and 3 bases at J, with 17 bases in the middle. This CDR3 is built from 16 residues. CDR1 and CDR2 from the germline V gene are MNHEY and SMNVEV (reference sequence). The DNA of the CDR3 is TGTGCCAGCAGTCTTGCCCGGGGGGGGTTCAATCAGCCCCAGCATTTT. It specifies CASSLARGGFNQPQHF.

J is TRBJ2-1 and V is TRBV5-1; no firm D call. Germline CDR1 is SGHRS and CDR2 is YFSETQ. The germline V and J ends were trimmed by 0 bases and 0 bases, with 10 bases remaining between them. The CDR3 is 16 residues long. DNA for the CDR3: TGCGCCAGCAGCTTGGCGGGTGATAGCTCCTACAATGAGCAGTTCTTC. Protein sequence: CASSLAGDSSYNEQFF.

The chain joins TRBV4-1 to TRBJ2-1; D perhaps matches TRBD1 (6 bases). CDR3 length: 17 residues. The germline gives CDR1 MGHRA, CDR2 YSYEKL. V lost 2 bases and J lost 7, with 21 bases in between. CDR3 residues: CASSQIQGKGFLNEQFF. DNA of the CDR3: TGCGCCAGCAGCCAAATACAGGGAAAGGGGTTCTTGAATGAGCAGTTCTTC.

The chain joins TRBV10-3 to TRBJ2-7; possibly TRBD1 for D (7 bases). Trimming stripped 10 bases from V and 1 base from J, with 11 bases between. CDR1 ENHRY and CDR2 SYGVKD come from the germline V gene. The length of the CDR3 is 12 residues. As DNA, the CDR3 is TGTGCCACGGGGGACAGTTCCTACGAGCAGTACTTC. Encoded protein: CATGDSSYEQYF.